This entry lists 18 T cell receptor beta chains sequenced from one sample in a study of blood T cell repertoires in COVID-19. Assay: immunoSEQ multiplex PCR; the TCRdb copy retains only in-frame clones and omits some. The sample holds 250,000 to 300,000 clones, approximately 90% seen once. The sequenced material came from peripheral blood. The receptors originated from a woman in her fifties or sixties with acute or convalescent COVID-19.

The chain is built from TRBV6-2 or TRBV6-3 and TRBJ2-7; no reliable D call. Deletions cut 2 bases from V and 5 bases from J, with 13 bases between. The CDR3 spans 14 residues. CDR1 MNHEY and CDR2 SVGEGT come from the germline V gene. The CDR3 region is CASSYDLARDEQYF. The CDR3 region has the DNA TGTGCCAGCAGTTACGATCTTGCTCGCGACGAGCAGTACTTC.

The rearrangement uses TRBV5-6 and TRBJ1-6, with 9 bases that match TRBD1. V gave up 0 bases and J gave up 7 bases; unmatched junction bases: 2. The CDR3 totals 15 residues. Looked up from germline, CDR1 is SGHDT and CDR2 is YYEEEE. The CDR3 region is CASSLDRGRNSPLHF. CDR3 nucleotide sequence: TGTGCCAGCAGCTTGGACAGGGGGCGGAATTCACCCCTCCACTTT.

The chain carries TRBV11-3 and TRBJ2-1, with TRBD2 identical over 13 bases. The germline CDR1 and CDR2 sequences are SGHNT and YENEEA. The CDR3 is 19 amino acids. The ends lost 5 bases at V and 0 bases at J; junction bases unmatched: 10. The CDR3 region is CASSPRGTSGVISYNEQFF. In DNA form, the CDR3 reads TGTGCCAGCAGCCCCAGGGGGACTAGCGGGGTGATCTCCTACAATGAGCAGTTCTTC. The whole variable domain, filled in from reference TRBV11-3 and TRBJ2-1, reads EAGVVQSPRYKIIEKKQPVAFWCNPISGHNTLYWYLQNLGQGPELLIRYENEEAVDDSQLPKDRFSAERLKGVDSTLKIQPAELGDSAVYLCASSPRGTSGVISYNEQFFGPGTRLTVL.

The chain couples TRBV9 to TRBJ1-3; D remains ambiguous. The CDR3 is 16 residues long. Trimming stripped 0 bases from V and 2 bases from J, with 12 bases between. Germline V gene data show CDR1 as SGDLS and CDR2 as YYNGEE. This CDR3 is CASSVGGLFAGNTIYF. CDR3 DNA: TGTGCCAGCAGCGTAGGCGGGTTGTTCGCTGGAAACACCATATATTTT.

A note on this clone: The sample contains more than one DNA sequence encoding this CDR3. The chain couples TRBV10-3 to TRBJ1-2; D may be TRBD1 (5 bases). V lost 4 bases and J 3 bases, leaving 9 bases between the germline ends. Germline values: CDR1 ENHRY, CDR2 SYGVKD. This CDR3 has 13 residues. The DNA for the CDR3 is TGTGCCATCAGTGGGCAGGGTGACTATGGCTACACCTTC. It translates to CAISGQGDYGYTF.

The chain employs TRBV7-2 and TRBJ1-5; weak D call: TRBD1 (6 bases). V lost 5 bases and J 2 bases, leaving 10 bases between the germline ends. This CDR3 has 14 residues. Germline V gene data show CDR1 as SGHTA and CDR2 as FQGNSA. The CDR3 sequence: CASSRRGGNQPQHF. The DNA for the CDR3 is TGTGCCAGCAGCCGCAGGGGAGGCAATCAGCCCCAGCATTTT.

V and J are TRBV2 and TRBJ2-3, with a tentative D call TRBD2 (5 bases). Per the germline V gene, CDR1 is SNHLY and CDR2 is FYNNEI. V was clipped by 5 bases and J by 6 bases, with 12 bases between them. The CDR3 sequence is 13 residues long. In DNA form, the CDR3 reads TGTGCCAGCAGTCCTACTAGAACGGATACGCAGTATTTT. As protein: CASSPTRTDTQYF.

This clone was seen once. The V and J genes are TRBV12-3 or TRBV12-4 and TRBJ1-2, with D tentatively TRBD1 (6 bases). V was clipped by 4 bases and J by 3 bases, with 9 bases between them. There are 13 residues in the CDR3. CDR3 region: CASSSRGDYGYTF. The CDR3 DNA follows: TGTGCCAGCAGTTCCAGGGGTGACTATGGCTACACCTTC.

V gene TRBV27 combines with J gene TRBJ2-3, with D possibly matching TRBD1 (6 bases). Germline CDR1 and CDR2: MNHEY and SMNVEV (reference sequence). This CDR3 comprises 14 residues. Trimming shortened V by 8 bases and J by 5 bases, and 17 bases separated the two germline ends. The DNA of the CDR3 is TGTGCCAGCCGTACCATTAGGGGGAAAGATACGCAGTATTTT. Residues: CASRTIRGKDTQYF.

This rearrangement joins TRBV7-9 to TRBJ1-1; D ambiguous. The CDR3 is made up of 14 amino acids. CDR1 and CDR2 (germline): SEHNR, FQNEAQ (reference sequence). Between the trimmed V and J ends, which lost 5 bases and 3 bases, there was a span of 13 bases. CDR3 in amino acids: CASSPTDRDTEAFF. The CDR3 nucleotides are TGTGCCAGCAGCCCGACGGATCGGGACACTGAAGCTTTCTTT.

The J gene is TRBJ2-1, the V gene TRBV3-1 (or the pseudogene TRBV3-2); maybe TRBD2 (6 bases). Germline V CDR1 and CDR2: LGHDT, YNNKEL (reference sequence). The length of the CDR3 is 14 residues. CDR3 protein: CAAGRNSNYNEQFF. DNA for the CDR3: TGTGCAGCGGGTCGCAATAGCAACTACAATGAGCAGTTCTTC.

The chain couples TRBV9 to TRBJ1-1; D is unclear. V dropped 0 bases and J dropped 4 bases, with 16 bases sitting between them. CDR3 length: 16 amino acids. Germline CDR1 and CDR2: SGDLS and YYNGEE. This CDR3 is CASSVEASPAGTEAFF. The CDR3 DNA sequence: TGTGCCAGCAGCGTAGAGGCAAGCCCTGCGGGCACTGAAGCTTTCTTT.

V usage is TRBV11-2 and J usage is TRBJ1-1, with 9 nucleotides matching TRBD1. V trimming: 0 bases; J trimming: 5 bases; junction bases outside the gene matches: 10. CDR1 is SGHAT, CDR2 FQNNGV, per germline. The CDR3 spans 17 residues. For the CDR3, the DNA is TGTGCCAGCAGCTTAGAGTTTTGGGACAGGGTCGAGACTGAAGCTTTCTTT. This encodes CASSLEFWDRVETEAFF. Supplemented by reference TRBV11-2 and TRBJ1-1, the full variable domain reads EAGVAQSPRYKIIEKRQSVAFWCNPISGHATLYWYQQILGQGPKLLIQFQNNGVVDDSQLPKDRFSAERLKGVDSTLKIQPAKLEDSAVYLCASSLEFWDRVETEAFFGQGTRLTVV.

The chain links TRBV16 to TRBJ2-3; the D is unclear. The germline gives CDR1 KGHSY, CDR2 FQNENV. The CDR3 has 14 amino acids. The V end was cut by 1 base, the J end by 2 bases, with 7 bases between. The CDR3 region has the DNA TGTGCCAGCAGCCAATTCAGAAACACAGATACGCAGTATTTT. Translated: CASSQFRNTDTQYF.

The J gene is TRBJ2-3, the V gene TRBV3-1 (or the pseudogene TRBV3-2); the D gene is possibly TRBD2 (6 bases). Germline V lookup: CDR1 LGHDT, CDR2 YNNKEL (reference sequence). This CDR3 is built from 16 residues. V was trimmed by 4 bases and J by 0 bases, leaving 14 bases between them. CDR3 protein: CASSLVLALSTDTQYF. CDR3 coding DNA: TGTGCCAGCAGCCTAGTACTAGCACTGAGCACAGATACGCAGTATTTT.

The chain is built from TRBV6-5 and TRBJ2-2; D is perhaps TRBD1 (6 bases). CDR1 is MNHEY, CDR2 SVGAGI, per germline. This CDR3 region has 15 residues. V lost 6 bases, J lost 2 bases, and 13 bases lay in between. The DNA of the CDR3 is TGTGCCAGCAGGGGGGACACGGTTAACACCGGGGAGCTGTTTTTT. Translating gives CASRGDTVNTGELFF.

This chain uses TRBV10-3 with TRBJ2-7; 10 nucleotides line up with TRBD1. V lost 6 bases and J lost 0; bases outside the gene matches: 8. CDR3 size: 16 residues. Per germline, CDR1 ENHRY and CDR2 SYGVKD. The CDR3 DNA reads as TGTGCCATCAGAAGAGAAGGGACAGGGGCCTCCTACGAGCAGTACTTC. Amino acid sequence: CAIRREGTGASYEQYF.

CDR3 sequence reads: CASGGRGEKETQYF. CDR3 sequence (DNA): TGTGCCAGTGGAGGGCGGGGGGAAAAAGAGACCCAGTACTTC. The chain recombines TRBV7-6 with TRBJ2-5; the match to TRBD2 covers 8 bases. Per germline, CDR1 SGHVS and CDR2 FNYEAQ. The CDR3 length is 14 residues. The V and J ends lost 9 bases and 3 bases, in that order; junction bases with no gene match: 9.